Following are 19 T cell receptor beta chains from one sample sequenced in a study of T cells in Graves' hyperthyroidism and ophthalmopathy. TCR beta CDR3 region amplification was performed from RNA transcripts. When the TCR CDR3 underwent first-round RT-PCR, the HTBI primer set was used. One entry per CDR3 protein, called by TCRdb with MiXCR from the multiplex PCR reads. Of hundreds of thousands of distinct CDR3 sequences listed, roughly 25% were seen once; the top ten hold more than 60%. The sequenced sample was blood. These receptors were collected from a man aged 45 to 65 with Graves' hyperthyroidism.

This clonotype came up a few times. V is TRBV20-1 and J is TRBJ2-3, with D perhaps TRBD2 (6 bases). CDR3 size: 13 residues. Trimming took off 7 bases at V and 4 bases at J, with 15 bases between the two ends. CDR1 is DFQATT, CDR2 SNEGSKA, per germline (reference sequence). The CDR3 region is CSGEALAADTQYF. The CDR3 nucleotides are TGCAGTGGGGAGGCCTTGGCTGCAGATACGCAGTATTTT.

This clonotype was found once. The V gene is TRBV7-2, the J gene TRBJ2-5; D unclear. CDR1 is SGHTA and CDR2 is FQGNSA in the germline V gene. With 2 bases removed from V and 1 base from J, the gap between germline ends came to 11 bases. The CDR3 sequence is 15 residues long. The CDR3, as DNA: TGTGCCAGCAGCTTAAGTGTACAGACCCAAGAGACCCAGTACTTC. Its protein is CASSLSVQTQETQYF.

This clonotype has a count of ten or more. The J gene is TRBJ2-5, the V gene TRBV12-3 or TRBV12-4; a weak D match, TRBD2 (5 bases). Trimming pared 3 bases from V and 1 base from J, leaving 9 bases between. The CDR3 sequence is 14 residues long. The CDR3 DNA reads TGTGCCAGCAGTTTCGAACGGGGCCAAGAGACCCAGTACTTC. Amino acids: CASSFERGQETQYF.

This sequence joins TRBV15 and TRBJ1-4; D is possibly TRBD1 (5 bases). CDR1 LNHNV and CDR2 YYDKDF come from the germline V gene (reference sequence). This CDR3 comprises 16 residues. V shed 0 bases and J shed 7 bases, with 15 bases lying between them. The CDR3 loop is CATSRDHSRAREKLFF. As DNA, the CDR3 is TGTGCCACCAGCAGAGATCATAGCAGGGCTCGTGAAAAACTGTTTTTT.

Note on this clonotype: It may be a read error: a sequence one base away is much more abundant. The chain carries TRBV2 and TRBJ2-5, with 7 bases fitting TRBD1. The CDR3 extends over 15 amino acids. Germline V gene data show CDR1 as SNHLY and CDR2 as FYNNEI. The V segment lost 5 bases and the J segment 2 bases; nucleotides outside the gene matches: 8. CDR3 sequence reads: CASSLVQGIQETQYF. CDR3 nucleotide sequence: TGTGCCAGCAGTCTTGTACAGGGGATACAAGAGACCCAGTACTTC. Using reference TRBV2 and TRBJ2-5 for the parts outside the CDR3, the full variable domain is EPEVTQTPSHQVTQMGQEVILRCVPISNHLYFYWYRQILGQKVEFLVSFYNNEISEKSEIFDDQFSVERPDGSNFTLKIRSTKLEDSAMYFCASSLVQGIQETQYFGPGTRLLVL.

The V gene is TRBV9, the J gene TRBJ2-7; D possibly corresponds to TRBD2 (5 bases). Trimming took off 4 bases at V and 3 bases at J, with 14 bases between the two ends. This CDR3 region has 14 residues. Germline lookup yields CDR1 SGDLS and CDR2 YYNGEE. CDR3 sequence (DNA): TGTGCCAGCAGCATGAGAGAAGGGAGCTACGAGCAGTACTTC. Its protein product is CASSMREGSYEQYF.

In this sample, this clonotype turned up a few times. The CDR3 DNA follows: TGCGCCAGCAGCCTGGACAGGGGCGACACAGATACGCAGTATTTT. Translation: CASSLDRGDTDTQYF. The chain is built from TRBV5-1 and TRBJ2-3; 9 bases map to TRBD1. This CDR3 comprises 15 residues. Trimming cost V 4 bases and J 2 bases; bases outside gene matches: 5. CDR1 and CDR2 from the germline V gene are SGHRS and YFSETQ.

The chain employs TRBV20-1 and TRBJ2-5; TRBD2 is a possible D gene (5 bases). V dropped 6 bases and J dropped 7 bases, with 18 bases sitting between them. Germline CDR1 is DFQATT and CDR2 is SNEGSKA (reference sequence). This CDR3 contains 13 residues. The CDR3 DNA reads as TGCAGTGCCCCAGAGGACTTACGGGGGACCCAGTACTTC. It is translated as CSAPEDLRGTQYF.

The CDR3 sequence: CASGLGAGAHTQYF. The DNA of the CDR3 is TGTGCTAGTGGTTTGGGAGCGGGAGCCCATACGCAGTATTTT. V gene TRBV12-5 combines with J gene TRBJ2-3; TRBD2 agrees at 8 bases. CDR1 and CDR2 from the germline V gene are LGHNT and FRNRAP. V shed 1 base, J shed 7 bases, and the junction held 4 bases outside the gene matches. The CDR3 is 14 amino acids.

The chain carries TRBV28 and TRBJ1-4; 9 bases are shared with TRBD1. With V trimmed by 6 bases and J by 8 bases, 7 bases remained unmatched. This CDR3 contains 14 residues. Germline V gives CDR1 MDHEN, CDR2 SYDVKM. CDR3 loop: CASRSQGAKEKLFF. CDR3 DNA sequence: TGTGCCAGCAGGTCACAGGGGGCAAAAGAAAAACTGTTTTTT.

This clonotype has just a few counts. V usage is TRBV5-1 and J usage is TRBJ2-1, with 11 nucleotides matching TRBD2. Germline assignment: CDR1 SGHRS and CDR2 YFSETQ. Germline trimming cut 4 bases from V and 6 bases from J; bases unmatched to any gene: 6. The CDR3 length is 15 residues. In DNA, the CDR3 is TGCGCCAGCAGCATTAGCGGGAGGGCCTTCAATGAGCAGTTCTTC. Residues: CASSISGRAFNEQFF.

The V call is TRBV5-1, the J call TRBJ2-5; TRBD2 matches at 11 bases. J gave up 6 bases and V 4 bases, and 14 bases lay outside the gene matches. CDR1 is SGHRS, CDR2 YFSETQ, per germline. The CDR3 runs to 17 residues. The CDR3 coding sequence is TGCGCCAGCAGCACGGGGACTAGCGGACCGTCATGGAAGACCCAGTACTTC. This translates into CASSTGTSGPSWKTQYF.

This clonotype was recorded many times. The chain carries TRBV7-9 and TRBJ2-1; D unclear. V was pared by 2 bases and J by 0 bases, with 14 bases between. Germline V gives CDR1 SEHNR, CDR2 FQNEAQ (reference sequence). This CDR3 is built from 17 residues. CDR3 region: CASSLRVGANSYNEQFF. CDR3 DNA sequence: TGTGCCAGCAGCTTAAGGGTCGGAGCTAACTCCTACAATGAGCAGTTCTTC.

This clonotype appeared many times. The genes are TRBV12-3 or TRBV12-4 and TRBJ2-1, with 7 bases lining up with TRBD1. This CDR3 has 14 amino acids. V trimming: 2 bases; J trimming: 5 bases; junction bases outside the gene matches: 3. The CDR3 DNA is TGTGCCAGCAGTTTATGGGACAGAGACAATGAGCAGTTCTTC. It yields the protein CASSLWDRDNEQFF.

This sequence joins TRBV19 and TRBJ2-4; 8 positions agree with TRBD2. CDR1 LNHDA and CDR2 SQIVND come from the germline V gene (reference sequence). The V segment lost 5 bases and the J segment 3 bases; nucleotides outside the gene matches: 15. The CDR3 sequence is 18 residues long. CDR3 amino acids: CASSGLAGNSIDKNIQYF. Here the CDR3 DNA reads TGTGCCAGTAGTGGTCTAGCGGGTAACTCAATAGACAAAAACATTCAGTACTTC.

This clonotype has ten or more counts. V gene TRBV12-3 or TRBV12-4 combines with J gene TRBJ2-1, with D possibly being TRBD2 (5 bases). Trimming stripped 5 bases from V and 6 bases from J, with 14 bases between. The CDR3 extends over 14 amino acids. The CDR3 region is CASSLRGGPNEQFF. For the CDR3, the DNA is TGTGCCAGCAGTCTCCGAGGAGGACCCAATGAGCAGTTCTTC.

Details on this clonotype: One end of the junction is discordant with germline, which a read error may explain. The chain is built from TRBV11-2 and TRBJ2-1, with TRBD2 matching over 8 bases. The V gene's germline CDR1 is SGHAT and CDR2 FQNNGV. CDR3 length: 16 residues. The CDR3 coding sequence is TGTGCCAGCAGCCCACTAGCGGAGTCGGGGGGAAGTGAGCGGTTCTTC. Its protein product is CASSPLAESGGSERFF.

The chain joins TRBV6-4 to TRBJ2-7; D is unresolved. The CDR3 loop spans 14 amino acids. The germline V and J ends were trimmed by 8 bases and 4 bases, with 18 bases remaining between them. The germline gives CDR1 MRHNA, CDR2 SNTAGT. The DNA for the CDR3 is TGTGCCAGCTCCAACGGGTTTGGCTCGTACGAGCAGTACTTC. Translation gives CASSNGFGSYEQYF.

This clonotype was seen more than once but under ten times. The chain recombines TRBV7-3 with TRBJ2-1; D perhaps matches TRBD2 (6 bases). Trimming stripped 3 bases from V and 7 bases from J, with 10 bases between. The length of the CDR3 is 13 residues. Germline values: CDR1 SGHTA, CDR2 FQGTGA. CDR3 coding DNA: TGTGCCAGCAGCTTTAGGAGCGGGAATGAGCAGTTCTTC. Translated: CASSFRSGNEQFF.